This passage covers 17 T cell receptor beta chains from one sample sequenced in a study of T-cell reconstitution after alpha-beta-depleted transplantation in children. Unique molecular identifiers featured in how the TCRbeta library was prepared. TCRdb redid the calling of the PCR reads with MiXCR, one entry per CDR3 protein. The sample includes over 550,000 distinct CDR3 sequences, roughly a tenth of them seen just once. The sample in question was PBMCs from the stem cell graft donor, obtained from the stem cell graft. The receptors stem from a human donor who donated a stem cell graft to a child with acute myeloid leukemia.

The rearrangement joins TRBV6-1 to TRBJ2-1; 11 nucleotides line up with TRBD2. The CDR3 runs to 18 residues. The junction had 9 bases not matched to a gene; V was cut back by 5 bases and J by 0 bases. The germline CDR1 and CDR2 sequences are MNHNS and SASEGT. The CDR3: CASSPRGSGRASYNEQFF. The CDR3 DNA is TGTGCCAGCAGTCCCCGGGGTAGCGGGAGGGCCTCCTACAATGAGCAGTTCTTC.

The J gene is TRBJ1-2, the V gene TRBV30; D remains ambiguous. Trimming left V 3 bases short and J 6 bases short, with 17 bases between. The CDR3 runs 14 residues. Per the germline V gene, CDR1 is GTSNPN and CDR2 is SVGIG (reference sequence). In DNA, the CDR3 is TGTGCCTGGAGCGCGGGCCTAGTAAAGGATGGCTACACCTTC. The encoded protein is CAWSAGLVKDGYTF.

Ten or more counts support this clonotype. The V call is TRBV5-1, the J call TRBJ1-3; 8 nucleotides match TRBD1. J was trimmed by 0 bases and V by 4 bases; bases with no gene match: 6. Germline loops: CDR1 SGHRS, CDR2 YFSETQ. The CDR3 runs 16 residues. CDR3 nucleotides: TGCGCCAGCAGCCCGGGACAGGTGGGCTCTGGAAACACCATATATTTT. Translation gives CASSPGQVGSGNTIYF.

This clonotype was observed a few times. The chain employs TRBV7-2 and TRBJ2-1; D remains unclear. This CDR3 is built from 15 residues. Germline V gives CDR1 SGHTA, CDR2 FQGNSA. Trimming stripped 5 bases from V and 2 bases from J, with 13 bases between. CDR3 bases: TGTGCCAGCAGCGCCCGGTCGCTAACCTACAATGAGCAGTTCTTC. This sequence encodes CASSARSLTYNEQFF.

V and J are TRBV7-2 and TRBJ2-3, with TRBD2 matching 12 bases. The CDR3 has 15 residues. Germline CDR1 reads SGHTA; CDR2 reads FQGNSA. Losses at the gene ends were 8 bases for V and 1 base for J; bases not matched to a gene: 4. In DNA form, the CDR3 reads TGTGCCAGCGTGGCTAGCGGGAGGGGCACAGATACGCAGTATTTT. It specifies CASVASGRGTDTQYF.

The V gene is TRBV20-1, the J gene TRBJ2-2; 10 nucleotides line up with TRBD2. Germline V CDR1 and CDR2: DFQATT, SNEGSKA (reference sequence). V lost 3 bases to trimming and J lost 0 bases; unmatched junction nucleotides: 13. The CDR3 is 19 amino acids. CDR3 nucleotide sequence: TGCAGTGCTAGGGGGCGGACTAGCGGCTACGGCGCGAACACCGGGGAGCTGTTTTTT. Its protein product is CSARGRTSGYGANTGELFF.

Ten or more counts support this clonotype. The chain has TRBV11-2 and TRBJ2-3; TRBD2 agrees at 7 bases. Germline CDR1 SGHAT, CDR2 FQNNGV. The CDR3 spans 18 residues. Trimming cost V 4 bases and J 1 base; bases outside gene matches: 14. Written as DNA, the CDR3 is TGTGCCAGCAGCTCCGGCGGCGGGAGCTCGGGGGGCACAGATACGCAGTATTTT. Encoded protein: CASSSGGGSSGGTDTQYF.

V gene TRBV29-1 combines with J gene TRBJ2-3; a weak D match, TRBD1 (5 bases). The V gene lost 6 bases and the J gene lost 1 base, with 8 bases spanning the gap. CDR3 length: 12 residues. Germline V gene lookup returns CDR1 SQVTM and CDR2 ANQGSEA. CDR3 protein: CSVATGTDTQYF. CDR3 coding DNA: TGCAGCGTAGCGACAGGCACAGATACGCAGTATTTT.

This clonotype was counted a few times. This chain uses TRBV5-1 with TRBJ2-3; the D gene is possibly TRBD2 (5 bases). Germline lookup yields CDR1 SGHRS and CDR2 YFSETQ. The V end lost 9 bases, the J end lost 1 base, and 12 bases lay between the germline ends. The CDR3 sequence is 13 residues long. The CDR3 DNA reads TGCGCCACCTCGAGCGGAGGCACAGATACGCAGTATTTT. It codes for CATSSGGTDTQYF.

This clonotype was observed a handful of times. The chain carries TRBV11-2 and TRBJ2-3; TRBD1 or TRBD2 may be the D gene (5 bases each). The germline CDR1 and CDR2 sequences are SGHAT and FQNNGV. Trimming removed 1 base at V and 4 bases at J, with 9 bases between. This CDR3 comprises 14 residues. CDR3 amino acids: CASSLAGSADTQYF. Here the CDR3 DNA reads TGTGCCAGCAGCTTAGCAGGGAGCGCAGATACGCAGTATTTT.

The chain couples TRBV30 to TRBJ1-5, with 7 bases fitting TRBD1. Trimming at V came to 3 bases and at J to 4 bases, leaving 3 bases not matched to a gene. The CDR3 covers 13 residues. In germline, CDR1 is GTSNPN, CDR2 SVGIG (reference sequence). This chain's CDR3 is CAWRSGGNQPQHF. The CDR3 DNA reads TGTGCCTGGAGGTCAGGGGGGAATCAGCCCCAGCATTTT.

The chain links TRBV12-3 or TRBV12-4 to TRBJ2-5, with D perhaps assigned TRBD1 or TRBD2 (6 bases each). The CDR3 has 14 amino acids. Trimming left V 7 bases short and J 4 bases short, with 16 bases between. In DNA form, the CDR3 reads TGTGCCAGCACTCCCTCGGGGGCAGGAGAGACCCAGTACTTC. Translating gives CASTPSGAGETQYF.

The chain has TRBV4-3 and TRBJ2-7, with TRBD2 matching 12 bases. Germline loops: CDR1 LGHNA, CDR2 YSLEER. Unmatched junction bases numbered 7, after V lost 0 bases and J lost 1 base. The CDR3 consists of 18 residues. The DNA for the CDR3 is TGCGCCAGCAGCCAAGACATCTCGACTAGCGGGGGTTCCTACGAGCAGTACTTC. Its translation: CASSQDISTSGGSYEQYF.

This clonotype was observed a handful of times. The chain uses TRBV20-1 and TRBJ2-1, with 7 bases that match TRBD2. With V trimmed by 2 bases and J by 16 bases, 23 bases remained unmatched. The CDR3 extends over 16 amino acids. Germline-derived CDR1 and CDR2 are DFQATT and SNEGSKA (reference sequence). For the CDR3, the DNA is TGCAGTGCTAGATCGGGGGAGGGCGGGAGTAGTCGCAGCGGCTTCTTC. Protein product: CSARSGEGGSSRSGFF.

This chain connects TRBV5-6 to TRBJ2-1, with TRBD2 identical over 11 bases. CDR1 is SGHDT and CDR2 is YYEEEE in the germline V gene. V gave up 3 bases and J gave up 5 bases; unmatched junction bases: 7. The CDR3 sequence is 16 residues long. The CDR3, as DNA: TGTGCCAGCAGCTCCTCGCTGACTAGCGGGGACAATGAGCAGTTCTTC. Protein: CASSSSLTSGDNEQFF.

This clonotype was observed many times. CDR3 residues: CASSPAGSPFTDTQYF. CDR3 DNA sequence: TGTGCCAGCAGCCCAGCGGGATCCCCTTTCACAGATACGCAGTATTTT. The chain uses TRBV9 and TRBJ2-3, with 7 bases matching TRBD2. J gave up 2 bases and V 4 bases, and 10 bases lay outside the gene matches. Germline CDR1 is SGDLS and CDR2 is YYNGEE. The CDR3 is 16 amino acids.

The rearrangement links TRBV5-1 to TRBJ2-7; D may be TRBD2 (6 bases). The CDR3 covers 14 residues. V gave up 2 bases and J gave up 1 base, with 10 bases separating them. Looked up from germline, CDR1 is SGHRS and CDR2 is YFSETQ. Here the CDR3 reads CASSFYSGSYEQYF. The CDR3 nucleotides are TGCGCCAGCAGCTTTTATAGCGGATCCTACGAGCAGTACTTC.